The 27 T cell receptor beta chains reported below all come from one sample, sequenced in a study of T cells in Graves' hyperthyroidism and ophthalmopathy. There were TCR beta CDR3 regions amplified from RNA transcripts. During a first-round RT-PCR of the TCR CDR3, the HTBI primer set was used. TCRdb reprocessed the multiplex PCR reads via MiXCR and lists one record per CDR3 protein. The sample holds 200,000 to 300,000 distinct CDR3 sequences, roughly 22% seen once. The sequenced sample was blood. The source of these receptors is a woman aged 40 to 50 with Graves' ophthalmopathy.

A single count supports this clonotype. J is TRBJ2-5 and V is TRBV11-2; 10 bases fit TRBD2. The ends lost 6 bases at V and 4 bases at J; junction bases unmatched: 5. Germline V gene lookup returns CDR1 SGHAT and CDR2 FQNNGV. This CDR3 contains 14 residues. The CDR3 sequence: CASRIAGGTETQYF. In DNA form, the CDR3 reads TGTGCCAGCAGGATAGCGGGAGGTACAGAGACCCAGTACTTC.

This clonotype has more than one count but fewer than ten. The chain has TRBV6-5 and TRBJ1-1; maybe TRBD1 (6 bases). This CDR3 is 14 amino acids long. The germline V gene encodes CDR1 MNHEY and CDR2 SVGAGI. V lost 2 bases and J 7 bases, leaving 14 bases between the germline ends. Here the CDR3 DNA reads TGTGCCAGCAGTTACGGGCCCACAGGGATTGAAGCTTTCTTT. Encoded protein: CASSYGPTGIEAFF.

Ten or more counts support this clonotype. The chain joins TRBV25-1 to TRBJ2-7, with 13 positions matching TRBD2. The V gene's germline CDR1 is MGHDK and CDR2 SYGVNS. The trim removed 5 bases at V and 1 base at J, leaving 2 bases unmatched. CDR3 length equals 15 residues. CDR3 nucleotide sequence: TGTGCCAGCAGTCAGGGACTAGCGGGGTCCTACGAGCAGTACTTC. This encodes CASSQGLAGSYEQYF.

This clonotype was seen many times. This chain connects TRBV25-1 to TRBJ2-7; 9 nucleotides line up with TRBD1. This CDR3 is built from 15 residues. Germline-derived CDR1 and CDR2 are MGHDK and SYGVNS. The ends lost 6 bases at V and 2 bases at J; junction bases unmatched: 8. In nucleotides, the CDR3 is TGTGCCAGCAGCGGCCCGGGACAGGGTCCCTACGAGCAGTACTTC. Its translation is CASSGPGQGPYEQYF.

This chain links TRBV25-1 with TRBJ1-1, with 7 bases that match TRBD1. Trimming took 4 bases from V and 1 from J; bases not matched to a gene: 18. The CDR3 contains 19 residues. Germline V gene lookup returns CDR1 MGHDK and CDR2 SYGVNS. In DNA form, the CDR3 reads TGTGCCAGCAGTGGCCAGAGATCTCACAGGGGCGGTAAGAACACTGAAGCTTTCTTT. Amino acid sequence: CASSGQRSHRGGKNTEAFF.

The chain recombines TRBV28 with TRBJ2-7, with 10 bases identical to TRBD2. The CDR3 totals 17 residues. Trimming removed 4 bases from V and 2 bases from J; junction bases left unmatched: 11. The V gene's germline CDR1 is MDHEN and CDR2 SYDVKM. The CDR3 nucleotides read TGTGCCAGCAGTTCCGAACACTGGACTAGCGGCCCCTACGAGCAGTACTTC. It translates to CASSSEHWTSGPYEQYF.

At least ten counts were recorded for this clonotype. This chain links TRBV9 with TRBJ2-7; 10 bases map to TRBD2. Germline loops: CDR1 SGDLS, CDR2 YYNGEE. V lost 0 bases and J lost 4; bases outside the gene matches: 7. This CDR3 is built from 16 residues. The CDR3 loop reads CASSVGASGSPYEQYF. CDR3 nucleotide sequence: TGTGCCAGCAGCGTAGGGGCTAGCGGGAGCCCGTACGAGCAGTACTTC.

This clonotype appeared many times. The genes are TRBV19 and TRBJ2-5; 7 nucleotides match TRBD1. The ends lost 5 bases at V and 5 bases at J; junction bases unmatched: 14. CDR1 and CDR2 from the germline V gene are LNHDA and SQIVND (reference sequence). The CDR3 has 16 residues. Here the CDR3 DNA reads TGTGCCAGTAGTCTCGGGACAGAACTTTCGAGGGAGACCCAGTACTTC. Its protein product is CASSLGTELSRETQYF.

A remark on this clonotype: One junction end does not reproduce the germline sequence, and a read error may be involved. The CDR3 DNA follows: TGTGCCAGCAGTACCGGACCGGGAAGGGGACACGAGCAGTCCTTC. It codes for CASSTGPGRGHEQSF. The chain links TRBV28 to TRBJ2-7; a possible D gene is TRBD1 (6 bases). In germline, CDR1 is MDHEN, CDR2 SYDVKM. This CDR3 has 15 residues.

This clonotype was detected many times. This chain uses TRBV28 with TRBJ1-6; 7 nucleotides match TRBD1. With 3 bases clipped from V and 9 bases from J, the junction kept 8 bases outside the gene matches. This CDR3 spans 15 amino acids. Per the germline V gene, CDR1 is MDHEN and CDR2 is SYDVKM. The CDR3 loop is CASSFPGQWGSPLHF. CDR3 DNA sequence: TGTGCCAGCAGTTTTCCGGGACAGTGGGGTTCACCCCTCCACTTT.

This clonotype was picked up many times. The CDR3 region is CASSPLARPTGELFF. The CDR3 DNA is TGTGCCAGCTCACCACTTGCTAGGCCCACCGGGGAGCTGTTTTTT. The chain links TRBV18 to TRBJ2-2; the D is unclear. V was clipped by 1 base and J by 4 bases, with 10 bases between them. CDR3 length: 15 amino acids. The V gene's germline CDR1 is KGHSH and CDR2 LQKENI.

This clonotype was picked up many times. The chain recombines TRBV28 with TRBJ2-5; TRBD2 might be the D (5 bases). V was pared by 6 bases and J by 5 bases, with 10 bases between. The CDR3 loop spans 12 amino acids. Germline V gives CDR1 MDHEN, CDR2 SYDVKM. The CDR3 here is CASSSREETQYF. In DNA form, the CDR3 reads TGTGCCAGCAGCTCGAGGGAGGAGACCCAGTACTTC.

CDR3: CASSSRDYSNQPQHF. CDR3 bases: TGTGCCAGCAGTTCAAGAGACTATAGCAATCAGCCCCAGCATTTT. The rearrangement links TRBV6-5 to TRBJ1-5; no clear D. This CDR3 is 15 amino acids long. Germline-derived CDR1 and CDR2 are MNHEY and SVGAGI. V was shortened by 4 bases and J by 0 bases, with 10 bases between the two germline ends.

There are many counts of this clonotype. The J gene is TRBJ2-7, the V gene TRBV11-2; D unclear. The V end was cut by 0 bases, the J end by 0 bases, with 9 bases between. The germline V gene has CDR1 SGHAT and CDR2 FQNNGV. The CDR3 runs 15 residues. The DNA for the CDR3 is TGTGCCAGCAGCTTAGATCTGTCCCACTCCTACGAGCAGTACTTC. Translating gives CASSLDLSHSYEQYF.

This chain connects TRBV25-1 to TRBJ2-5; TRBD1 aligns across 7 bases. V shed 5 bases and J 0 bases; nucleotides not matched to a gene: 15. This CDR3 region has 18 residues. Germline V gives CDR1 MGHDK, CDR2 SYGVNS. The DNA of the CDR3 is TGTGCCAGCAGTTCCAAACCCGACAGGGTAGTATACCAAGAGACCCAGTACTTC. Its protein is CASSSKPDRVVYQETQYF.

Many counts were recorded for this clonotype. J is TRBJ2-7 and V is TRBV4-1, with a weak D call TRBD2 (7 bases). CDR1 MGHRA and CDR2 YSYEKL come from the germline V gene. The V end was cut by 4 bases, the J end by 4 bases, with 17 bases between. The CDR3 contains 15 residues. The CDR3: CASSLQGGGHYEQYF. Written as DNA, the CDR3 is TGCGCCAGCAGCCTCCAGGGAGGGGGGCATTACGAGCAGTACTTC.

In this sample, this clonotype turned up a few times. This chain links TRBV12-3 or TRBV12-4 with TRBJ2-7; the D gene could be TRBD1 or TRBD2 (6 bases each). V was shortened by 5 bases and J by 2 bases, with 16 bases between the two germline ends. This CDR3 is 15 amino acids long. CDR3 DNA sequence: TGTGCCAGCAGTCCCACGGGGGCCTCCGCCTACGAGCAGTACTTC. This sequence encodes CASSPTGASAYEQYF.

This clonotype was seen ten or more times. The chain links TRBV12-3 or TRBV12-4 to TRBJ1-1; no reliable D call. The CDR3 runs to 13 residues. V was shortened by 3 bases and J by 5 bases, with 10 bases between the two germline ends. CDR3 DNA: TGTGCCAGCAGTTTCAAGGGAGGAACTGAAGCTTTCTTT. As protein: CASSFKGGTEAFF.

This clonotype was seen repeatedly, ten times or more. The gene calls are TRBV28 and TRBJ1-2; a possible D gene is TRBD1 (6 bases). The CDR3 has 13 residues. Germline loops: CDR1 MDHEN, CDR2 SYDVKM. Trimming pared 3 bases from V and 4 bases from J, leaving 9 bases between. CDR3 loop: CASSFKGGYGYTF. The DNA of the CDR3 is TGTGCCAGCAGTTTTAAAGGGGGCTATGGCTACACCTTC.

The sample holds many counts of this clonotype. V is TRBV4-1 and J is TRBJ1-5; 10 nucleotides match TRBD1. The germline V gene has CDR1 MGHRA and CDR2 YSYEKL. The junction had 9 bases not matched to a gene; V was cut back by 4 bases and J by 6 bases. This CDR3 is 16 amino acids long. CDR3 bases: TGCGCCAGCAGCCCGACAGGGGGCAGGGTGATTCAGCCCCAGCATTTT. Its translation is CASSPTGGRVIQPQHF.

This clonotype was found once. This CDR3 fails to terminate in the conserved phenylalanine or tryptophan, so it likely reflects a read error. V gene TRBV13 combines with J gene TRBJ2-7; D gene uncertain. V shed 1 base and J shed 3 bases, with 19 bases lying between them. The length of the CDR3 is 17 residues. Germline V gene lookup returns CDR1 PRHDT and CDR2 FYEKMQ (reference sequence). CDR3 DNA: TGTGCCAGCAGCTTAGACCGGCAGTCCTCGAATGACTACGAGCAGTACTCC. Protein product: CASSLDRQSSNDYEQYS.

This clonotype was seen ten or more times. The chain carries TRBV11-1 and TRBJ2-3; D might be TRBD2 (6 bases). The CDR3 has 15 residues. Germline V gene lookup returns CDR1 SGHAT and CDR2 FQDESV (reference sequence). V was shortened by 3 bases and J by 4 bases, with 14 bases between the two germline ends. CDR3 amino acids: CASSLSRSGSDTQYF. The CDR3 nucleotides are TGTGCCAGCAGCTTGTCCCGTAGCGGCTCAGATACGCAGTATTTT.

This clonotype was counted many times. The chain has TRBV7-2 and TRBJ2-7; TRBD1 matches 9 bases. After removal of 4 bases from V and 5 bases from J, the junction contained 9 bases not matched to a gene. The CDR3 is made up of 15 amino acids. Germline lookup yields CDR1 SGHTA and CDR2 FQGNSA. The CDR3 DNA reads as TGTGCCAGCAGCTCTACCGGGACAGGGAGAGACGAGCAGTACTTC. This sequence encodes CASSSTGTGRDEQYF. The full variable domain, with the rest looked up from reference TRBV7-2 and TRBJ2-7, is GAGVSQSPSNKVTEKGKDVELRCDPISGHTALYWYRQSLGQGLEFLIYFQGNSAPDKSGLPSDRFSAERTGGSVSTLTIQRTQQEDSAVYLCASSSTGTGRDEQYFGPGTRLTVT.

This clonotype was seen ten or more times. The V gene is TRBV11-2, the J gene TRBJ1-1; unclear D gene. The CDR3 has 13 residues. V was pared by 3 bases and J by 4 bases, with 9 bases between. Germline lookup yields CDR1 SGHAT and CDR2 FQNNGV. The CDR3: CASSFSQSTEAFF. CDR3 nucleotide sequence: TGTGCCAGCAGCTTTTCCCAGAGCACTGAAGCTTTCTTT.

This clonotype was picked up many times. The chain carries TRBV28 and TRBJ2-6; tentatively, D is TRBD1 (7 bases). The germline V gene has CDR1 MDHEN and CDR2 SYDVKM. The CDR3 consists of 17 residues. V was cut by 6 bases and J by 0 bases, with 15 bases left in between. The CDR3 loop reads CASRSAGQYSGANVLTF. Here the CDR3 DNA reads TGTGCCAGCAGGAGTGCGGGACAGTACTCTGGGGCCAACGTCCTGACTTTC.

This clonotype was recorded many times. V is TRBV28 and J is TRBJ2-6; perhaps TRBD1 as D (6 bases). This CDR3 contains 15 residues. Germline V gene lookup returns CDR1 MDHEN and CDR2 SYDVKM. The V end lost 6 bases, the J end lost 2 bases, and 11 bases lay between the germline ends. CDR3 sequence (DNA): TGTGCCAGCAGCCGCCAGGGGACTGGGGCCAACGTCCTGACTTTC. Residues: CASSRQGTGANVLTF.

The chain combines TRBV25-1 with TRBJ2-4; tentatively, D is TRBD2 (6 bases). Per the germline V gene, CDR1 is MGHDK and CDR2 is SYGVNS. This CDR3 contains 14 residues. V was trimmed by 1 base and J by 3 bases, leaving 7 bases between them. CDR3 loop: CASSEWRDKNIQYF. CDR3 DNA sequence: TGTGCCAGCAGTGAATGGCGGGACAAAAACATTCAGTACTTC.